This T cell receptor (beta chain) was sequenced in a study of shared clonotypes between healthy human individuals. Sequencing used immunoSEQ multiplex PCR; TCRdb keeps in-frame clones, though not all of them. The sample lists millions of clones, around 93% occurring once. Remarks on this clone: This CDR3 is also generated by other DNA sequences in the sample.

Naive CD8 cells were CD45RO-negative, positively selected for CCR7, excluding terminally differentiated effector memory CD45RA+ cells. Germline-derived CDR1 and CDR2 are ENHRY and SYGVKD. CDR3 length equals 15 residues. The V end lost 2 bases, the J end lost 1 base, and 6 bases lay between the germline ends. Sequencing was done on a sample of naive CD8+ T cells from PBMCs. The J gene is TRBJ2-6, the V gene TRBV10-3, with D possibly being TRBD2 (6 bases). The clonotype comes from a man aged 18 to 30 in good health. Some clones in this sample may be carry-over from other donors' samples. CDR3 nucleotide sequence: TGTGCCATCAGTGAGAGCGGGTCTGGGGCCAACGTCCTGACTTTC. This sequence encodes CAISESGSGANVLTF.